These 27 T cell receptor beta chains were all obtained from the same sample, sequenced in a study of regulatory T cells in long-lasting Graves disease. The sample's time point: newly diagnosed GD, antithyroid drugs for less than 3 months. PBMC-extracted RNA yielded the TCR library. Sequencing libraries for TCR beta were prepared with iRepertoire HTBI primers and Arm-PCR of CDR3 regions. MiXCR, run by TCRdb on the multiplex PCR reads, gives a single entry per CDR3 protein. The sample lists under 800,000 distinct CDR3 sequences; roughly 16% were seen once. The same data also contributed to another study, on T cells in Graves' hyperthyroidism and ophthalmopathy.

The sample here was peripheral blood mononuclear cells (PBMCs), taken at new diagnosis, from a patient treated with antithyroid drugs. The receptors here all came from a woman in her twenties or thirties with Graves disease.

This clonotype was detected ten times or more. The chain joins TRBV7-2 to TRBJ1-4; TRBD1 might be the D (6 bases). Germline CDR1 is SGHTA and CDR2 is FQGNSA. Trimming removed 10 bases from V and 7 bases from J, with 19 bases in between. The CDR3 contains 14 residues. CDR3 DNA sequence: TGTGCCACCTCAGGGATGGGGGCGAGTGAAAAACTGTTTTTT. It encodes CATSGMGASEKLFF.

For the CDR3, the DNA is TGTGCCAGCAGCTTAGTCGACAGTACTGGGGCCAACGTCCTGACTTTC. It codes for CASSLVDSTGANVLTF. This chain joins TRBV7-9 and TRBJ2-6; perhaps TRBD1 as D (5 bases). The ends were cut back, 1 base at V and 2 bases at J, with 9 bases in the middle. The V gene's germline CDR1 is SEHNR and CDR2 FQNEAQ (reference sequence). This CDR3 has 16 residues. The whole variable domain, filled in from reference TRBV7-9 and TRBJ2-6, reads DTGVSQNPRHKITKRGQNVTFRCDPISEHNRLYWYRQTLGQGPEFLTYFQNEAQLEKSRLLSDRFSAERPKGSFSTLEIQRTEQGDSAMYLCASSLVDSTGANVLTFGAGSRLTVL.

This clonotype was observed at least ten times. The chain is built from TRBV7-2 and TRBJ1-5; D perhaps matches TRBD1 (5 bases). This CDR3 has 15 amino acids. CDR1 is SGHTA and CDR2 is FQGNSA in the germline V gene. Between the trimmed V and J ends, which lost 5 bases and 1 base, there was a span of 12 bases. The CDR3 protein is CASSGRGGSNQPQHF. The CDR3 DNA sequence: TGTGCCAGCAGCGGGCGGGGGGGGAGCAATCAGCCCCAGCATTTT.

This clonotype appeared a few times. The chain couples TRBV3-1 to TRBJ2-5; 11 nucleotides agree with TRBD1. The CDR3 length is 15 residues. Germline trimming cut 4 bases from V and 5 bases from J; bases unmatched to any gene: 6. The V gene's germline CDR1 is LGHDT and CDR2 YNNKEL (reference sequence). The CDR3 region is CASSRRTGGVETQYF. The CDR3 DNA is TGTGCCAGCAGCCGCCGGACAGGGGGCGTGGAGACCCAGTACTTC.

A few counts support this clonotype. This chain joins TRBV5-5 and TRBJ2-2; D is uncertain. The CDR3 covers 17 residues. Germline loops: CDR1 SGHKS, CDR2 YYEKEE (reference sequence). Between the trimmed V and J ends, which lost 1 base and 6 bases, there was a span of 19 bases. In DNA form, the CDR3 reads TGTGCCAGCAGCTTGTATGTCACAGTACCCAGTGCCGGGGAGCTGTTTTTT. Its protein is CASSLYVTVPSAGELFF.

The V and J genes are TRBV3-1 and TRBJ2-2; 13 bases are shared with TRBD2. The CDR3 sequence is 22 residues long. Germline V gives CDR1 LGHDT, CDR2 YNNKEL (reference sequence). V was clipped by 4 bases and J by 0 bases; unmatched bases: 17. This CDR3 is CASSLPTGTSGTTQPNTGELFF. The CDR3 DNA reads as TGTGCCAGCAGCCTTCCAACCGGGACTAGCGGGACTACGCAGCCGAACACCGGGGAGCTGTTTTTT.

In this sample, this clonotype turned up many times. The chain recombines TRBV9 with TRBJ1-2, with TRBD1 as a possible D gene (5 bases). This CDR3 contains 15 residues. CDR1 and CDR2 from the germline V gene are SGDLS and YYNGEE. Trimming left V 0 bases short and J 3 bases short, with 12 bases between. CDR3 loop: CASSVEVRADYGYTF. The CDR3 region has the DNA TGTGCCAGCAGCGTAGAAGTCAGGGCTGACTATGGCTACACCTTC.

This clonotype was seen many times. The rearrangement uses TRBV7-2 and TRBJ2-1, with TRBD2 matching over 14 bases. Germline V gene data show CDR1 as SGHTA and CDR2 as FQGNSA. Trimming took 5 bases from V and 12 from J; bases not matched to a gene: 9. The CDR3 contains 15 residues. This chain's CDR3 is CASSPQGLAGVAQFF. CDR3 DNA: TGTGCCAGCAGCCCCCAGGGACTAGCGGGAGTTGCGCAGTTCTTC. Drawing the rest from reference TRBV7-2 and TRBJ2-1, the complete variable domain is GAGVSQSPSNKVTEKGKDVELRCDPISGHTALYWYRQSLGQGLEFLIYFQGNSAPDKSGLPSDRFSAERTGGSVSTLTIQRTQQEDSAVYLCASSPQGLAGVAQFFGPGTRLTVL.

This clonotype was found many times. The V and J genes are TRBV12-3 or TRBV12-4 and TRBJ1-1; no clear D. V shed 6 bases and J shed 4 bases, with 9 bases lying between them. The CDR3 contains 12 residues. In DNA form, the CDR3 reads TGTGCCAGCAGAATGCCGGGCACTGAAGCTTTCTTT. Protein: CASRMPGTEAFF.

This clonotype has only a few counts. The chain recombines TRBV19 with TRBJ1-2; 11 nucleotides match TRBD1. Germline CDR1 reads LNHDA; CDR2 reads SQIVND (reference sequence). There are 14 residues in the CDR3. V dropped 3 bases and J dropped 8; count of bases not matched to a gene: 5. For the CDR3, the DNA is TGTGCCAGTAGTATTGGACAGGGGGCTTACGGCTACACCTTC. This gives the protein CASSIGQGAYGYTF.

This chain connects TRBV5-1 to TRBJ1-4; 8 nucleotides match TRBD1. V lost 6 bases to trimming and J lost 8 bases; unmatched junction nucleotides: 9. CDR1 is SGHRS and CDR2 is YFSETQ in the germline V gene. This CDR3 is 14 amino acids long. CDR3 sequence reads: CASTIGQGGEKLFF. The CDR3 bases are TGCGCCAGCACCATCGGACAGGGAGGGGAAAAACTGTTTTTT. The full variable domain, in which reference TRBV5-1 and TRBJ1-4 provide the parts outside the CDR3, is KAGVTQTPRYLIKTRGQQVTLSCSPISGHRSVSWYQQTPGQGLQFLFEYFSETQRNKGNFPGRFSGRQFSNSRSEMNVSTLELGDSALYLCASTIGQGGEKLFFGSGTQLSVL.

The chain couples TRBV30 to TRBJ2-3, with a tentative D call TRBD2 (6 bases). Deletions cut 3 bases from V and 2 bases from J, with 9 bases between. This CDR3 has 13 residues. Germline CDR1 reads GTSNPN; CDR2 reads SVGIG (reference sequence). CDR3 in amino acids: CAWSLGLTDTQYF. CDR3 coding DNA: TGTGCCTGGAGCTTGGGACTCACAGATACGCAGTATTTT.

This clonotype was counted ten times or more. CDR3 in amino acids: CASSSNNEQFF. The CDR3 bases are TGTGCCAGCAGCTCAAACAATGAGCAGTTCTTC. The rearrangement links TRBV7-9 to TRBJ2-1; D ambiguous. Germline CDR1 and CDR2: SEHNR and FQNEAQ (reference sequence). The CDR3 spans 11 residues. Trimming removed 4 bases at V and 5 bases at J, with 3 bases between.

The rearrangement links TRBV3-1 to TRBJ1-4; D is possibly TRBD1 (5 bases). V was clipped by 9 bases and J by 7 bases, with 18 bases between them. Germline V gives CDR1 LGHDT, CDR2 YNNKEL (reference sequence). The CDR3 runs 14 residues. CDR3 in DNA: TGTGCCAGAAAATCCGGGACGTATTTTGAAAAACTGTTTTTT. Translated: CARKSGTYFEKLFF. The whole variable domain, remainder taken from reference TRBV3-1 and TRBJ1-4, is DTAVSQTPKYLVTQMGNDKSIKCEQNLGHDTMYWYKQDSKKFLKIMFSYNNKELIINETVPNRFSPKSPDKAHLNLHINSLELGDSAVYFCARKSGTYFEKLFFGSGTQLSVL.

The V and J genes are TRBV20-1 and TRBJ2-1, with a weak D call TRBD2 (5 bases). V dropped 0 bases and J dropped 8 bases, with 14 bases sitting between them. The CDR3 is 14 amino acids. Germline V gene sequence: CDR1 DFQATT, CDR2 SNEGSKA (reference sequence). CDR3 amino acids: CSARDTGSGDEQFF. CDR3 DNA sequence: TGCAGTGCTAGAGACACGGGAAGTGGGGATGAGCAGTTCTTC.

This sequence joins TRBV28 and TRBJ2-7, with a possible D match to TRBD1 (5 bases). V was clipped by 6 bases and J by 4 bases, with 16 bases between them. The CDR3 has 14 residues. The germline V gene has CDR1 MDHEN and CDR2 SYDVKM. The CDR3 DNA follows: TGTGCCAGCAGGTTACAGGAAAGGTATTACGAGCAGTACTTC. It is translated as CASRLQERYYEQYF.

As concerns this clonotype: A junction boundary mismatches the germline segment, possibly from a read error. The J gene is TRBJ2-3, the V gene TRBV18; D unclear. Germline CDR1 KGHSH, CDR2 LQKENI. CDR3 size: 13 residues. For the CDR3, the DNA is TGTGCCCGCTCACGAACTAGCACAGATACGCAGTATTTT. This encodes CARSRTSTDTQYF.

This clonotype was picked up many times. The CDR3 DNA sequence: TGCAGCGTTGTCGGCAGGGTCCCCTACGAGCAGTACTTC. Protein product: CSVVGRVPYEQYF. This chain uses TRBV29-1 with TRBJ2-7, with D maybe TRBD1 (5 bases). In germline, CDR1 is SQVTM, CDR2 ANQGSEA. Trimming removed 4 bases at V and 2 bases at J, with 12 bases between. The CDR3 is 13 residues long.

At least ten counts were recorded for this clonotype. The gene calls are TRBV11-2 and TRBJ2-1; D gene uncertain. The CDR3 runs to 15 residues. V lost 0 bases to trimming and J lost 8 bases, with 14 bases between them. In germline, CDR1 is SGHAT, CDR2 FQNNGV. As DNA, the CDR3 is TGTGCCAGCAGCTTAGAGTGGGTTCCTCAGGATGAGCAGTTCTTC. Protein product: CASSLEWVPQDEQFF.

J is TRBJ2-2 and V is TRBV6-5, with D possibly matching TRBD2 (6 bases). Germline V gene lookup returns CDR1 MNHEY and CDR2 SVGAGI. V dropped 3 bases and J dropped 6 bases, with 17 bases sitting between them. The CDR3 sequence is 16 residues long. The DNA of the CDR3 is TGTGCCAGCAGTTATCCTCGGAACGGGGGTCCCGGGGAGCTGTTTTTT. Protein sequence: CASSYPRNGGPGELFF.

This clonotype has ten or more counts. This chain connects TRBV2 to TRBJ2-1; 12 nucleotides align to TRBD2. V shed 5 bases, J shed 8 bases, and the junction held 10 bases outside the gene matches. CDR3 length equals 16 residues. CDR1 is SNHLY and CDR2 is FYNNEI in the germline V gene. The CDR3 loop is CASSTPLAGGRYEQFF. The DNA of the CDR3 is TGTGCCAGCAGTACCCCCCTAGCGGGAGGGCGATATGAGCAGTTCTTC. Drawing the rest from reference TRBV2 and TRBJ2-1, the complete variable domain is EPEVTQTPSHQVTQMGQEVILRCVPISNHLYFYWYRQILGQKVEFLVSFYNNEISEKSEIFDDQFSVERPDGSNFTLKIRSTKLEDSAMYFCASSTPLAGGRYEQFFGPGTRLTVL.

The sample holds many counts of this clonotype. The CDR3 DNA sequence: TGCAGCTTGCGGACAGGTTCTGCGGCCCAGTACTTC. Amino acid sequence: CSLRTGSAAQYF. The chain links TRBV29-1 to TRBJ2-5; 7 bases are shared with TRBD1. The germline V gene has CDR1 SQVTM and CDR2 ANQGSEA. V was pared by 8 bases and J by 9 bases, with 12 bases of the junction left unmatched. The CDR3 is 12 residues long.

The sample holds many counts of this clonotype. An end of the junction does not agree with germline; a read error may underlie this. This rearrangement joins TRBV27 to TRBJ2-7; TRBD2 agrees at 12 bases. Germline CDR1 MNHEY, CDR2 SMNVEV (reference sequence). CDR3 length: 15 residues. CDR3 residues: CASSLAPPSGRALNF. The CDR3 region has the DNA TGTGCCAGCAGTTTAGCCCCGCCTAGCGGGAGGGCCTTAAACTTC.

This clonotype was found many times. The chain employs TRBV24-1 and TRBJ2-1; D perhaps matches TRBD1 (6 bases). Looked up from germline, CDR1 is KGHDR and CDR2 is SFDVKD. The CDR3 covers 15 residues. The V end was cut by 9 bases, the J end by 9 bases, with 23 bases between. CDR3 nucleotide sequence: TGTGCCACCGCACTTTCTGGACAGCGCTTGGGTGAGCAGTTCTTC. This codes for CATALSGQRLGEQFF.

There are many counts of this clonotype. The chain links TRBV2 to TRBJ2-1, with a possible D match to TRBD2 (5 bases). The CDR3 has 17 amino acids. V gave up 7 bases and J gave up 1 base, with 20 bases separating them. Germline values: CDR1 SNHLY, CDR2 FYNNEI. CDR3 in amino acids: CASTRRPSGNSYNEQFF. The CDR3 DNA sequence: TGTGCCAGCACCCGAAGGCCGAGCGGAAATTCCTACAATGAGCAGTTCTTC.

CDR3 residues: CASSQMGTEAYEQYF. CDR3 in DNA: TGTGCCAGCTCACAAATGGGGACAGAGGCCTACGAGCAGTACTTC. The chain employs TRBV18 and TRBJ2-7, with TRBD1 identical over 7 bases. The germline V gene encodes CDR1 KGHSH and CDR2 LQKENI. This CDR3 is 15 amino acids long. V lost 4 bases and J lost 2; bases outside the gene matches: 8.

This clonotype occurred a few times. The gene calls are TRBV20-1 and TRBJ2-2; D is tentatively TRBD1 or TRBD2 (6 bases each). The germline gives CDR1 DFQATT, CDR2 SNEGSKA (reference sequence). The CDR3 extends over 14 amino acids. CDR3 DNA: TGCGGAGCCGAAGGGGGGCTAAGGACCGGGGAGCTGTTTTTT. It encodes CGAEGGLRTGELFF.